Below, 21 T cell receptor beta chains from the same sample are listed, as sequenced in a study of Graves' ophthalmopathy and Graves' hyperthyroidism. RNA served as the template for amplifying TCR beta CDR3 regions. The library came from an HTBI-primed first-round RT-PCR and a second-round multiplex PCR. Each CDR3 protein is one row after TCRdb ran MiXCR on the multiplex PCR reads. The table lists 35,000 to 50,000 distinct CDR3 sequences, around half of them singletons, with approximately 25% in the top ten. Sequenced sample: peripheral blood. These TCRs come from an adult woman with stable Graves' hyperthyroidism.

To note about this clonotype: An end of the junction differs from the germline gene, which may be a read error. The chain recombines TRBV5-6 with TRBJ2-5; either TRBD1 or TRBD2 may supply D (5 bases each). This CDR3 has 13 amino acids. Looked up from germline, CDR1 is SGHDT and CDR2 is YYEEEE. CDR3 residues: CASSLGDEEAQYF. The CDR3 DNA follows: TGTGCCAGCAGCTTGGGGGACGAAGAGGCCCAGTACTTC.

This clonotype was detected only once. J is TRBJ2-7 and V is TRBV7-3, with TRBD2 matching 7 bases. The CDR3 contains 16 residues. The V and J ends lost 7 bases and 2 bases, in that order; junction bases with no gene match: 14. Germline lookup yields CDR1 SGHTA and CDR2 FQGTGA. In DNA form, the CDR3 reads TGTGCCAGCATTGTGCAAGGGACTAAACATGCCTACGAGCAGTACTTC. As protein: CASIVQGTKHAYEQYF.

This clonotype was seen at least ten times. In DNA form, the CDR3 reads TGTGCCAGCAGCCAAGAGTGGCTCACCGGGGAGCTGTTTTTT. It codes for CASSQEWLTGELFF. The genes are TRBV4-2 and TRBJ2-2; D remains unclear. Deletions cut 0 bases from V and 4 bases from J, with 6 bases between. This CDR3 has 14 residues. Germline CDR1 reads LGHNA; CDR2 reads YNFKEQ.

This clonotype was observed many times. The CDR3 coding sequence is TGCGCCAGCAGCCAACAAGCGGGAGATAAGGAGACCCAGTACTTC. Translation gives CASSQQAGDKETQYF. The chain employs TRBV4-1 and TRBJ2-5, with 8 bases identical to TRBD2. Germline loops: CDR1 MGHRA, CDR2 YSYEKL. The CDR3 is 15 residues long. The junction had 7 bases not matched to a gene; V was cut back by 2 bases and J by 5 bases.

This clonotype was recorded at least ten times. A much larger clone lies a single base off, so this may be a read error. The CDR3 nucleotides read TGTGCCATCAGTTGGGCCAGGGAAGATACGCAGTATTTT. Translation gives CAISWAREDTQYF. The V call is TRBV10-3, the J call TRBJ2-3; weak D call: TRBD1 (5 bases). The CDR3 covers 13 residues. CDR1 is ENHRY, CDR2 SYGVKD, per germline. Between the trimmed V and J ends, which lost 5 bases and 5 bases, there was a span of 11 bases.

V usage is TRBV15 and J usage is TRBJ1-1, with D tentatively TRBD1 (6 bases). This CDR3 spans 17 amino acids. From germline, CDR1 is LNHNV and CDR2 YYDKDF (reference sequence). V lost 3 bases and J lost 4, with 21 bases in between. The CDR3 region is CATSRASPGHRTTEAFF. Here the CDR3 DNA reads TGTGCCACCAGCAGGGCCTCCCCGGGACACAGAACCACTGAAGCTTTCTTT.

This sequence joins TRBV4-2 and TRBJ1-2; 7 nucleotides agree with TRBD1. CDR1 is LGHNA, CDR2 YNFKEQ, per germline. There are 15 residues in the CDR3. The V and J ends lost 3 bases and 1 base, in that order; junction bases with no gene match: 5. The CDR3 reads CASSHGQDYNYGYTF. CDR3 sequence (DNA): TGTGCCAGCAGCCACGGACAGGATTATAACTATGGCTACACCTTC.

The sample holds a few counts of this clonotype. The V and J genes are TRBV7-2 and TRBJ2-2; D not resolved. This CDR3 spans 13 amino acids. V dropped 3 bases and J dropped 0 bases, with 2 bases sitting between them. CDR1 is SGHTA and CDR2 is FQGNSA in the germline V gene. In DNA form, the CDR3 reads TGTGCCAGCAGCTTTACGAACACCGGGGAGCTGTTTTTT. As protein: CASSFTNTGELFF.

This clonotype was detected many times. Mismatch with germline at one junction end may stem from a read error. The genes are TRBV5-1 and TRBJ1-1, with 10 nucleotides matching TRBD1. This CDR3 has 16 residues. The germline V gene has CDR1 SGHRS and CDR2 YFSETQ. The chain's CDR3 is CASSRQGAGENTKAFF. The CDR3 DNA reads TGCGCCAGCAGCCGACAGGGGGCGGGTGAGAACACTAAAGCTTTCTTT.

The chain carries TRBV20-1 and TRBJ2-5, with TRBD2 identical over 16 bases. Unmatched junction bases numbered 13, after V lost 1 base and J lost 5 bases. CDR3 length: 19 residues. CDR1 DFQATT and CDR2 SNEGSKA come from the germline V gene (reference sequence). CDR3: CSARVGTSGRANWEETQYF. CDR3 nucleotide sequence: TGCAGTGCTAGAGTAGGGACTAGCGGGAGGGCGAACTGGGAGGAGACCCAGTACTTC.

CDR3 residues: CASGRPGPGYYEQYF. In DNA form, the CDR3 reads TGTGCCAGCGGGCGACCCGGACCAGGGTACTACGAGCAGTACTTC. The rearrangement joins TRBV6-5 to TRBJ2-7, with a tentative D call TRBD1 (5 bases). Trimming pared 8 bases from V and 3 bases from J, leaving 20 bases between. The CDR3 extends over 15 amino acids. Germline CDR1 and CDR2: MNHEY and SVGAGI.

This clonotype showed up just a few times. The CDR3 nucleotides are TGCAGCGTTGCGGGGGGCAGGGATAACTATGGCTACACCATATATTTT. The encoded protein is CSVAGGRDNYGYTIYF. The chain joins TRBV29-1 to TRBJ1-3, with a tentative D call TRBD1 (6 bases). Germline CDR1 SQVTM, CDR2 ANQGSEA. With 4 bases removed from V and 8 bases from J, the gap between germline ends came to 24 bases. The CDR3 spans 16 residues.

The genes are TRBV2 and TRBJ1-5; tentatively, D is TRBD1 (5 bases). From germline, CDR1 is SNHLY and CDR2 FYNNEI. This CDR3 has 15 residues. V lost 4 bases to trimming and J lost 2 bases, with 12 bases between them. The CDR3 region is CASSVGATGNQPQHF. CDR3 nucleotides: TGTGCCAGCAGTGTCGGGGCTACGGGCAATCAGCCCCAGCATTTT.

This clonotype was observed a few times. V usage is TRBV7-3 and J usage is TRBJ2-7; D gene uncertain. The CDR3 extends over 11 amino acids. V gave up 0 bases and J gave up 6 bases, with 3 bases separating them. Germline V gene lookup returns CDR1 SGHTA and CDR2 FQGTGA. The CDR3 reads CASSLTPEQYF. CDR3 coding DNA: TGTGCCAGCAGCTTAACCCCCGAGCAGTACTTC.

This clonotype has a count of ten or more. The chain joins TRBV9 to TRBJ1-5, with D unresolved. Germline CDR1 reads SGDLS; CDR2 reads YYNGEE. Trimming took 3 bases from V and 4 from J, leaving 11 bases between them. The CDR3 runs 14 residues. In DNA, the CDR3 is TGTGCCAGCAGCGGGTGGGGTAAGAATCAGCCCCAGCATTTT. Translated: CASSGWGKNQPQHF.

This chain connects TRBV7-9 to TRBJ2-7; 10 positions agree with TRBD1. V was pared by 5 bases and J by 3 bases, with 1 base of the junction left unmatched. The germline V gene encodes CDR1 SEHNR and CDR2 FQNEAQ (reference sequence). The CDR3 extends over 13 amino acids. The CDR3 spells CASSGTGDYEQYF. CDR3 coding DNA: TGTGCCAGCAGCGGGACAGGGGACTACGAGCAGTACTTC.

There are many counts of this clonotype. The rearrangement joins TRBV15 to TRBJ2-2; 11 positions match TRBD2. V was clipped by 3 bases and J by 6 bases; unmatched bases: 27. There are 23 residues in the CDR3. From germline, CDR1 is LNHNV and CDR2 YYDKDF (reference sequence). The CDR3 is CATSRERASGRRGHNERPGELFF. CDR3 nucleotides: TGTGCCACCAGCAGGGAAAGGGCTAGCGGGAGGAGGGGGCATAACGAAAGACCCGGGGAGCTGTTTTTT.

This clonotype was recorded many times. The CDR3 region is CASSQTGTANSPQHF. CDR3 coding DNA: TGTGCCAGTAGTCAGACCGGGACAGCTAATTCGCCCCAGCATTTT. The rearrangement joins TRBV19 to TRBJ1-5; 7 bases are a match to TRBD1. The CDR3 extends over 15 amino acids. V gave up 5 bases and J gave up 9 bases; unmatched junction bases: 13. The germline CDR1 and CDR2 sequences are LNHDA and SQIVND (reference sequence).

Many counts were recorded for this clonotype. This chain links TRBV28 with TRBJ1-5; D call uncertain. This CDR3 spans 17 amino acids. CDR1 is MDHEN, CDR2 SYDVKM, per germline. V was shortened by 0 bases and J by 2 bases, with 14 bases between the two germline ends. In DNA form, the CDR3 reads TGTGCCAGCAGTTTATGGGGCCTTCGGGGTGGCAATCAGCCCCAGCATTTT. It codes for CASSLWGLRGGNQPQHF.

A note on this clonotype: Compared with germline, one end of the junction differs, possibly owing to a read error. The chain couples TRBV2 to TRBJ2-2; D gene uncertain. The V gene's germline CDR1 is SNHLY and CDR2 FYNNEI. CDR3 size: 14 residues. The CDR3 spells CASRHKRDTGELFF. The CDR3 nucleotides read TGCGCCAGCAGACACAAGCGCGACACCGGGGAGCTGTTTTTT.

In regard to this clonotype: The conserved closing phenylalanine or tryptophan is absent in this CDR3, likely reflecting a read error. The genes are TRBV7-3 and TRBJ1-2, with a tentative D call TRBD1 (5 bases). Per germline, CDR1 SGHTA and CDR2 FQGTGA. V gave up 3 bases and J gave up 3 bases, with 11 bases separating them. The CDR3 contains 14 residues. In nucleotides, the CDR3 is TGTGCCAGCAGCTTGGACCAGGGAGACTATGGCTACACCTCC. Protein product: CASSLDQGDYGYTS.